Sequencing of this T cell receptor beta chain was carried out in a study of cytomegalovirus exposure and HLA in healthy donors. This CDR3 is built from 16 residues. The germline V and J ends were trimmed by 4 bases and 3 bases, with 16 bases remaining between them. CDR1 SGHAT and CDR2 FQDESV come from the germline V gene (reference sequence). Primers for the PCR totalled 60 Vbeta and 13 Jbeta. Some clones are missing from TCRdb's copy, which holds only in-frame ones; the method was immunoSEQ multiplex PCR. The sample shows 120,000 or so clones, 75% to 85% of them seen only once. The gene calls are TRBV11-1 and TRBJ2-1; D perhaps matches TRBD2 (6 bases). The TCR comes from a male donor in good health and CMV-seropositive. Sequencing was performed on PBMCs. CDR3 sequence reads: CASSSLGLFGYNEQFF. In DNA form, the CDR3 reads TGTGCCAGCAGCTCTCTTGGACTATTCGGCTACAATGAGCAGTTCTTC.